This TCR beta chain was sequenced for a study of T cell responses to AZD1222 COVID-19 vaccine. Study results and limitations: Clonal diversity may have been underestimated, and the donors were mostly white British, with more females than males. Baseline serostatus was positive in only six AZD1222 recipients. Elevations in Spike-specific TCR breadth and depth followed administration of two AZD1222 doses.

The length of the CDR3 is 13 residues. Trimming removed 0 bases from V and 6 bases from J; junction bases left unmatched: 2. Germline lookup yields CDR1 SGHDT and CDR2 YYEEEE. Produced via immunoSEQ multiplex PCR; TCRdb's table is partial and in-frame only. In the table there are 99,000 or so clones, 88% of which are singletons. As to this clone: Its specificity is unknown.

The sequence was collected from an adult in good health. The sample in question was peripheral blood, obtained on day 0 of AZD1222 vaccination. The chain combines TRBV5-6 with TRBJ1-2; 7 bases align to TRBD1. CDR3 nucleotides: TGTGCCAGCAGCTTGGCCCAGGGGGATGGCTACACCTTC. The encoded protein is CASSLAQGDGYTF.